The clone carrying this TCR beta chain was detected once. Its matching antigen is unknown. Germline CDR1 reads SEHNR; CDR2 reads FQNEAQ (reference sequence). The CDR3 has 13 amino acids. Trimming stripped 6 bases from V and 7 bases from J, with 12 bases between. The source of the sample is a study of vaccination and CD4 T cells after COVID-19. Study in general: Median time from COVID diagnosis to post-COVID sampling was over 85 days (35 to 161). Stimulation of cells relied on overlapping spike peptides derived from SARS-CoV-2, HCoV-NL63, HCoV-OC43 and HCoV-229E. Every culture used as a control got a CEFX pool, an HIV-1 Nef pool, or no peptide.

The study sequenced cultured CD4+ T cell DNA using the Oncomine TCR Beta short-read assay. Once CD4+ T cells had been cultured, genomic DNA was extracted from them. Using its own MiXCR run on the PCR reads, TCRdb lists one record per CDR3 protein. The repertoire consists of about 15,000 distinct CDR3 sequences, with 60% to 65% occurring once and the leading ten covering over 8.5%. Sample treatment: 10-day PBMC culture with coronavirus spike peptide pools or control peptides (ViraFEST assay). The TCR originated in a human donor who had recovered from COVID-19. The V gene is TRBV7-9, the J gene TRBJ2-2; perhaps TRBD1 as D (5 bases). The sequenced material came from CD4+ T cells from blood, cultured in vitro. This chain's CDR3 is CASSRQGFGELFF. DNA for the CDR3: TGTGCCAGCAGTCGCCAGGGTTTCGGGGAGCTGTTTTTT. Complete variable domain (other parts from reference TRBV7-9 and TRBJ2-2): DTGVSQNPRHKITKRGQNVTFRCDPISEHNRLYWYRQTLGQGPEFLTYFQNEAQLEKSRLLSDRFSAERPKGSFSTLEIQRTEQGDSAMYLCASSRQGFGELFFGEGSRLTVL.